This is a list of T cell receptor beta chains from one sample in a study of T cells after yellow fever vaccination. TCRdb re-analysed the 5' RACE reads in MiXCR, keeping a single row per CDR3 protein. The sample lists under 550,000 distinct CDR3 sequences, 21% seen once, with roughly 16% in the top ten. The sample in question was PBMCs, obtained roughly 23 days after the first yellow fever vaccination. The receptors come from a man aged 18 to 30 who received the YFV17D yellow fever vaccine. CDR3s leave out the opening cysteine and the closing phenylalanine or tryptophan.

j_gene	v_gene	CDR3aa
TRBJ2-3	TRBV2	ASSILAGGIDTQY
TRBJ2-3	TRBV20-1	SARGGGSTDTQY
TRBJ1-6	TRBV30	AWRGSRNSPLH
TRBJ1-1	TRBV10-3	AISEGNTEAF
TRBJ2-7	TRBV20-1	SASRAGAYEQY
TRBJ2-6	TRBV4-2	ASSQVQGAGGANVLT
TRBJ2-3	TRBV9	ASSIRDRGDTQY
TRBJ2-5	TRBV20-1	SARPGLALETQY
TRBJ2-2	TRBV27	ASSISGGSGELF
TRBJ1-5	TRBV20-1	SASWEDRQPQH
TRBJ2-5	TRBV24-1	ATSDALGGQETQY
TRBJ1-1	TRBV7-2	ASSFGSTNTEAF
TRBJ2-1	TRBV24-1	ATSAEADEQF
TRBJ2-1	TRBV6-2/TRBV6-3	ASSYRGLAGRGAVDNEQF
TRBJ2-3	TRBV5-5	ASSSRDRGTDTQY
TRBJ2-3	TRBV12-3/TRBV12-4	ASSFGGLETDTQY
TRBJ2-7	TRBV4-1	ASSQAGGGYEQY
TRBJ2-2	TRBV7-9	ASSFLQGVSSAGELF
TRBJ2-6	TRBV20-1	SAQSGTGANVLT
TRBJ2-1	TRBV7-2	ASSPRGAKDEQF
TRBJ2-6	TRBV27	ASSTGRSGANVLT
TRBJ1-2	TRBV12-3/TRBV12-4	ASSFRTGNLKYGYT
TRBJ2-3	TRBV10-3	AIKIAGEDTQY
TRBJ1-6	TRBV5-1	ASSSGPLEPLH
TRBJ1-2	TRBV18	ASSPGTENYGYT
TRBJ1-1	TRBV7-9	ASSFSRGNTEAF
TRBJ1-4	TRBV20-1	SAREGPGRPEKLF
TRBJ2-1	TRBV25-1	ASSTEGTGGYEQF
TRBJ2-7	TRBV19	ASFGGGDEQY
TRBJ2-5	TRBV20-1	SGSRAIETQY
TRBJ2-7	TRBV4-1	ASSQVRGYEQY
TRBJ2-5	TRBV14	ASSQGDRAGETQY
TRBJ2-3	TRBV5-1	ASSPWAGDNYVSTDTQY
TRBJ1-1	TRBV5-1	ASSLVPTAAEAF